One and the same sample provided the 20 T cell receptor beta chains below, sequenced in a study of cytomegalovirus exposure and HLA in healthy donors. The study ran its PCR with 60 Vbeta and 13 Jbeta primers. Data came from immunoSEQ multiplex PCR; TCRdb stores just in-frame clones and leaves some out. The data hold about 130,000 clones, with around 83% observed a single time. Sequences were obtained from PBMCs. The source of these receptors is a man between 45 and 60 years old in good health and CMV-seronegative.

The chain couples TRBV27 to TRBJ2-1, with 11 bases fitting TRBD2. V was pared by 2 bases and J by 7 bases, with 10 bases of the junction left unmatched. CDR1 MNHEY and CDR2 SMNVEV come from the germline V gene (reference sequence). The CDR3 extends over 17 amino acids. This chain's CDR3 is CASSLTGLTSGGNEQFF. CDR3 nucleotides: TGTGCCAGCAGTTTAACGGGGCTTACTAGCGGGGGAAATGAGCAGTTCTTC.

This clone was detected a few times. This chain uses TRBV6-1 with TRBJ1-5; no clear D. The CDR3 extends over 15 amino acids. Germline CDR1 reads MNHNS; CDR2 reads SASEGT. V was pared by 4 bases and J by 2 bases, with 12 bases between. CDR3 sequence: CASSVGPGGNQPQHF. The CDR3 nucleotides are TGTGCCAGCAGTGTGGGTCCGGGAGGCAATCAGCCCCAGCATTTT.

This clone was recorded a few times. CDR3 region: CASSEMGRTEAFF. The CDR3 bases are TGCGCCAGCAGTGAGATGGGCCGCACTGAAGCTTTCTTT. The J gene is TRBJ1-1, the V gene TRBV10-1; D not certain. The CDR3 is 13 residues long. The germline CDR1 and CDR2 sequences are WNHNN and SYGVQD (reference sequence). Trimming cost V 2 bases and J 4 bases, with 8 bases left between them.

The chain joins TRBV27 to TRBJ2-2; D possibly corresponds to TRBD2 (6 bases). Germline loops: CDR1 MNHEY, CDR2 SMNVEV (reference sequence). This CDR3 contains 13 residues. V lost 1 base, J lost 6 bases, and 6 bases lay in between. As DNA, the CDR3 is TGTGCCAGCAGTTTATGGGGGGCCGGGGAGCTGTTTTTT. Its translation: CASSLWGAGELFF.

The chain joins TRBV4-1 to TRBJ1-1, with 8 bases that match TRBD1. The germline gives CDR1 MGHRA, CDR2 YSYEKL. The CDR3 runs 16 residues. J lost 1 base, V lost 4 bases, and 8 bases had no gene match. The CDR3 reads CASSLLLGTGNTEAFF. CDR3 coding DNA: TGCGCCAGCAGCCTTCTTCTGGGGACAGGGAACACTGAAGCTTTCTTT.

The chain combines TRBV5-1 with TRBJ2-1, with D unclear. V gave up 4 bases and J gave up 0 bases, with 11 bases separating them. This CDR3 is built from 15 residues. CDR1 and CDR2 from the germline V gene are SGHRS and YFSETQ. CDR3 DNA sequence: TGCGCCAGCAGCAACAAAAGGAGCTCCTACAATGAGCAGTTCTTC. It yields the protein CASSNKRSSYNEQFF.

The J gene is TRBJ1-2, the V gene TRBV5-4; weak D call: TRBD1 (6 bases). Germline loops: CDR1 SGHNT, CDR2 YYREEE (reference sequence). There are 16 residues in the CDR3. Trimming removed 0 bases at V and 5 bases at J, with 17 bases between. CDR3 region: CASSLDRQAPRYGYTF. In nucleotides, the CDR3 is TGTGCCAGCAGCTTGGACCGACAGGCCCCCAGGTATGGCTACACCTTC.

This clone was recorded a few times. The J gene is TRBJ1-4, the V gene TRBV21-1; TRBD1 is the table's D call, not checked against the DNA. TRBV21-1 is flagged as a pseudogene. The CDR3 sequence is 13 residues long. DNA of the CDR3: TGTGCCAGCAGCAGGGGGCGCCGTGAAAAACTGTTTTTT. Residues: CASSRGRREKLFF.

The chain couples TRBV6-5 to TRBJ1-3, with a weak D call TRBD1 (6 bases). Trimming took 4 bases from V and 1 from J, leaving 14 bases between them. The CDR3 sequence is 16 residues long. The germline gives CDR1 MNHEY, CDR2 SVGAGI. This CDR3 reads CASSWTDPLSGNTIYF. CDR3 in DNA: TGTGCCAGCAGTTGGACAGACCCATTATCTGGAAACACCATATATTTT.

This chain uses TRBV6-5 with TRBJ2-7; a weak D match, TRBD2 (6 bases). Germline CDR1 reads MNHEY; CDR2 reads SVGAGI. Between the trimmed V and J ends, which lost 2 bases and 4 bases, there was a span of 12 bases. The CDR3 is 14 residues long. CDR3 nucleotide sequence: TGTGCCAGCAGTTACAGGGAGGAGGCGTACGAGCAGTACTTC. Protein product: CASSYREEAYEQYF.

The CDR3, as DNA: TGTGCCAGCAGCCGGACGGGACTAGCGGGCACAGATACGCAGTATTTT. Amino acid sequence: CASSRTGLAGTDTQYF. The J gene is TRBJ2-3, the V gene TRBV7-2, with 11 bases matching TRBD2. The CDR3 is made up of 16 amino acids. Trimming removed 5 bases from V and 1 base from J; junction bases left unmatched: 5. The germline gives CDR1 SGHTA, CDR2 FQGNSA. The whole variable domain, remainder taken from reference TRBV7-2 and TRBJ2-3, is GAGVSQSPSNKVTEKGKDVELRCDPISGHTALYWYRQSLGQGLEFLIYFQGNSAPDKSGLPSDRFSAERTGGSVSTLTIQRTQQEDSAVYLCASSRTGLAGTDTQYFGPGTRLTVL.

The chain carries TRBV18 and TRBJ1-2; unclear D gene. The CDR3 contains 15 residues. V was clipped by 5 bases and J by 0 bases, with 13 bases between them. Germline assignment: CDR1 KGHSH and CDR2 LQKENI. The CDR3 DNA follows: TGTGCCAGCTCAGCGGATTGGTTAGCTAACTATGGCTACACCTTC. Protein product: CASSADWLANYGYTF.

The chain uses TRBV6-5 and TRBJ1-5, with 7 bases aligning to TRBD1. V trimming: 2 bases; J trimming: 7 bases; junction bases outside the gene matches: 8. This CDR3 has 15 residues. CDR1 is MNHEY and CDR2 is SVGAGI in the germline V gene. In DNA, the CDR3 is TGTGCCAGCAGTTACGGAGGATGGACAGGACAGCCCCAGCATTTT. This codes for CASSYGGWTGQPQHF.

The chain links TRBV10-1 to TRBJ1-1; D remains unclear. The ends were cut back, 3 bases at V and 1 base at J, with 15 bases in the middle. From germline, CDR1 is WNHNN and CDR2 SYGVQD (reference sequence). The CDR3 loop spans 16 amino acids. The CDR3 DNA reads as TGCGCCAGCAGTGACTCAGGCAGCCCAGGGAACACTGAAGCTTTCTTT. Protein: CASSDSGSPGNTEAFF.

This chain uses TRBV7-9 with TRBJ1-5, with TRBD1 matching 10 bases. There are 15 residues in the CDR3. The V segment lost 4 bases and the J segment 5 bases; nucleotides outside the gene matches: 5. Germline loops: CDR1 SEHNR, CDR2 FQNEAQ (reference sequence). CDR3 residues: CASSSGQGLDQPQHF. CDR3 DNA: TGTGCCAGCAGCTCGGGACAGGGGTTAGATCAGCCCCAGCATTTT.

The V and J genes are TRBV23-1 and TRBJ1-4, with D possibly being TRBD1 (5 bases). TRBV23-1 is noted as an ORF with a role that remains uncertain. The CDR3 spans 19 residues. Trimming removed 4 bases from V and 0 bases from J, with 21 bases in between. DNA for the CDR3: TGCGCCAGCAGTCCAAGTAGGGCAGGGACTCATGCAACTAATGAAAAACTGTTTTTT. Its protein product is CASSPSRAGTHATNEKLFF.

CDR3 sequence: CASSPQGGNEQFF. CDR3 DNA: TGTGCCAGCAGTCCACAGGGTGGGAATGAGCAGTTCTTC. This chain uses TRBV2 with TRBJ2-1; D is possibly TRBD1 (6 bases). In germline, CDR1 is SNHLY, CDR2 FYNNEI. This CDR3 contains 13 residues. V gave up 5 bases and J gave up 7 bases, with 12 bases separating them. The full variable domain, with the rest looked up from reference TRBV2 and TRBJ2-1, is EPEVTQTPSHQVTQMGQEVILRCVPISNHLYFYWYRQILGQKVEFLVSFYNNEISEKSEIFDDQFSVERPDGSNFTLKIRSTKLEDSAMYFCASSPQGGNEQFFGPGTRLTVL.

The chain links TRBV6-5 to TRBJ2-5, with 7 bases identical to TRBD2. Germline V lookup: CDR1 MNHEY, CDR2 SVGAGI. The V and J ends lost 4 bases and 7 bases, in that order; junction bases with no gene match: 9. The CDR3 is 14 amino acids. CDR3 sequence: CASSFSSGLGTQYF. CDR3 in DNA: TGTGCCAGCAGTTTTAGTAGCGGGTTGGGGACCCAGTACTTC.

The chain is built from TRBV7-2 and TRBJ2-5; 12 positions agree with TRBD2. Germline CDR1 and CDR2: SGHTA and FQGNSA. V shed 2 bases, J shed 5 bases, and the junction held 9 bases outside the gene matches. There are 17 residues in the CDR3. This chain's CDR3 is CASSLYPASGGGETQYF. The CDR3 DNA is TGTGCCAGCAGCTTATATCCCGCTAGCGGGGGGGGCGAGACCCAGTACTTC.

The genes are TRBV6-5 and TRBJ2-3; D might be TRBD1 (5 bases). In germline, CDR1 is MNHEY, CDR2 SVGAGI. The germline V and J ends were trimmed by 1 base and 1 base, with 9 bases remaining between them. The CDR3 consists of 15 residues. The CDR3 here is CASSYLGRGTDTQYF. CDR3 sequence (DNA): TGTGCCAGCAGTTACTTAGGCAGGGGCACAGATACGCAGTATTTT.